This is a list of T cell receptor beta chains from one sample in a study of T cells in Graves' hyperthyroidism and ophthalmopathy. Using its own MiXCR run on the multiplex PCR reads, TCRdb lists one record per CDR3 protein. Of more than 300,000 distinct CDR3 sequences in the sample, less than 20% were seen once. Sequencing input: blood. Receptor source: a man aged 18 to 30 with Graves' ophthalmopathy. The CDR3 runs from the conserved cysteine through the conserved F or W. The D gene is left open where the match is weak. A clone size is listed for some rows: how often the clone was seen (once, few, many), or a class if it is expanded.

j_call,cdr3_length,d_call,v_call,clone_size,cdr3_nt,cdr3_aa
TRBJ1-6,15,.,TRBV6-5,many,TGTGCCAGCAGTTACGACCAAACCAATAATTCACCCCTCCACTTT,CASSYDQTNNSPLHF
TRBJ2-7,15,.,TRBV11-2,few,TGTGCCAGCAGCTTAGGGCCAGCGACACTTCGAGAGCAGTACTTC,CASSLGPATLREQYF
TRBJ2-3,16,.,TRBV7-9,few,TGTGCCAGCAGGTCACTCCCGGGACCGAACAGGTCTACGCAGTATTTT,CASRSLPGPNRSTQYF
TRBJ2-3,11,TRBD1,TRBV10-3,few,TGTGCCGCAGGGGGTGGAAATACGCAGTATTTT,CAAGGGNTQYF
TRBJ1-6,14,.,TRBV3-1,many,TGTGCCAGCAGCCCTACAGCTTATAATTCACCCCTCCACTTT,CASSPTAYNSPLHF
TRBJ1-1,13,.,TRBV29-1,many,TGCAGCGTTGACCCAACAGGGAACACTGAAGCTTTCTTT,CSVDPTGNTEAFF
TRBJ1-6,16,TRBD1,TRBV5-8,.,TGTGCCAGCAGCCAATGGGCGGCAGGGGGGAAATCACCCCTCCACTTT,CASSQWAAGGKSPLHF
TRBJ1-1,13,.,TRBV11-2,many,TGTGCCAGCAGCTCGAACCTCGGACAAGAAGCTTTCTTT,CASSSNLGQEAFF
TRBJ1-1,17,TRBD1,TRBV2,.,TGTGCCAGCAGTACAGGACAGGGTTGGGGCGGGAACACTGAAGCTTTCTTT,CASSTGQGWGGNTEAFF
TRBJ1-1,11,.,TRBV20-1,many,TGCAGTGAGGGGTTATACACTGAAGCTTTCTTT,CSEGLYTEAFF
TRBJ2-5,18,TRBD2,TRBV7-6,.,TGTGCCAGCAGTCGAAACCTAGCGGGGGGGCCCATGGAGGAGACCCAGTACTTC,CASSRNLAGGPMEETQYF
TRBJ2-1,14,.,TRBV27,many,TGTGCCAGCAGCCAAACACCCCGGAGGCAGGAGCAGTTCTTC,CASSQTPRRQEQFF
TRBJ1-5,16,.,TRBV5-8,many,TGTGCCAGCAGCAATGGCCCAGGATTGAGCAATCAGCCCCAGCATTTT,CASSNGPGLSNQPQHF
TRBJ1-2,12,TRBD1,TRBV3-1,many,TGTGCCACCGGGACAGGGGGCCGTGGCTACACCTTC,CATGTGGRGYTF
TRBJ1-4,15,.,TRBV4-1,.,TGCGCCAGCACCCTAGAGGGAGGAGTTACTGAAAAACTGTTTTTT,CASTLEGGVTEKLFF